Sequencing of this T cell receptor (beta chain) was carried out in a study of cytotoxic CD8 clonotypes in ibrutinib-treated CLL. Clones were read by immunoSEQ multiplex PCR, and TCRdb kept only the in-frame ones, dropping some. The table includes hundreds of thousands of clones, roughly 67% detected once. The germline CDR1 and CDR2 sequences are MNHEY and SVGAGI. After removal of 2 bases from V and 0 bases from J, the junction contained 3 bases not matched to a gene. CDR3 size: 16 residues. Here the sequenced sample was PBMCs, taken after 36 months of ibrutinib treatment. This sequence originates from a human donor with chronic lymphocytic leukemia. This chain uses TRBV6-5 with TRBJ2-2; 7 bases map to TRBD2. This CDR3 is CASSYRAGANTGELFF. CDR3 bases: TGTGCCAGCAGTTACAGGGCGGGAGCGAACACCGGGGAGCTGTTTTTT.